This TCR beta chain was sequenced for a study of neurological immune-mediated disorders. This clonotype was picked up many times. TCRdb reanalysed the 5' RACE reads using MiXCR and keeps one entry per CDR3 protein. The sample has roughly 66,000 distinct CDR3 sequences, approximately 4.6% seen once. Deletions cut 6 bases from V and 5 bases from J, with 13 bases between. The germline CDR1 and CDR2 sequences are SGHTA and FQGNSA. CDR3 length: 14 residues. The V gene is TRBV7-2, the J gene TRBJ2-2; D ambiguous. The specimen was PBMCs. The receptor's source is a woman between 65 and 79 years old with multiple sclerosis. The CDR3 DNA reads as TGTGCCAGCAGACCTAGATTGGGGACCGGGGAGCTGTTTTTT. Its protein is CASRPRLGTGELFF.